One sample yielded the 9 T cell receptor beta chains listed below, sequenced in a study of cytomegalovirus exposure and HLA in healthy donors. The PCR ran on 60 Vbeta and 13 Jbeta primers. The table came from immunoSEQ multiplex PCR; TCRdb's copy has only in-frame clones and leaves some out. The table lists some 110,000 clones, 75% to 85% of them singletons, with approximately 2% in the top ten. Sequences were obtained from PBMCs. The origin of the receptors is a man between 25 and 39 years old in good health and CMV-seronegative.

This CDR3 is CASSLFREAFKEQFF. Written as DNA, the CDR3 is TGTGCCAGCAGTTTATTCCGGGAGGCCTTTAAGGAGCAGTTCTTC. The chain combines TRBV27 with TRBJ2-1, with TRBD2 matching over 7 bases. The trim removed 1 base at V and 10 bases at J, leaving 10 bases unmatched. The CDR3 runs to 15 residues. Germline-derived CDR1 and CDR2 are MNHEY and SMNVEV (reference sequence).

This clone was counted only a few times. The rearrangement uses TRBV2 and TRBJ2-7; 7 nucleotides match TRBD1. V shed 5 bases and J 3 bases; nucleotides not matched to a gene: 4. Per germline, CDR1 SNHLY and CDR2 FYNNEI. The CDR3 extends over 13 amino acids. The CDR3, as DNA: TGTGCCAGCAGTCAGGGACAGCGCTACGAGCAGTACTTC. Its protein is CASSQGQRYEQYF.

V is TRBV29-1 and J is TRBJ1-2; 9 nucleotides align to TRBD1. This CDR3 has 11 amino acids. V was pared by 5 bases and J by 6 bases, with 1 base of the junction left unmatched. From germline, CDR1 is SQVTM and CDR2 ANQGSEA. In nucleotides, the CDR3 is TGCAGCGTTACAGGGGGCAATGGCTACACCTTC. Protein: CSVTGGNGYTF.

The CDR3 spells CASSLVGGEGLSTEAFF. As DNA, the CDR3 is TGTGCCAGCAGCTTAGTAGGGGGAGAGGGGCTTAGCACTGAAGCTTTCTTT. V is TRBV7-9 and J is TRBJ1-1, with a tentative D call TRBD1 (6 bases). Germline CDR1 and CDR2: SEHNR and FQNEAQ (reference sequence). V was cut by 1 base and J by 4 bases, with 19 bases left in between. The CDR3 has 17 residues.

This clone was seen a few times. This chain connects TRBV7-7 to TRBJ1-1; no clear D gene. The CDR3 spans 13 residues. Germline lookup yields CDR1 SSHAT and CDR2 FNYEAQ (reference sequence). V was pared by 2 bases and J by 5 bases, with 9 bases between. Here the CDR3 DNA reads TGTGCCAGCAGCTTATCCAGAACGACTGAAGCTTTCTTT. Encoded protein: CASSLSRTTEAFF.

This sequence joins TRBV5-8 and TRBJ1-2; 9 bases map to TRBD1. Unmatched junction bases numbered 6, after V lost 4 bases and J lost 8 bases. Germline CDR1 SGHTS, CDR2 YDEGEE. This CDR3 has 13 residues. CDR3 sequence (DNA): TGTGCCAGCAGCCTCGGACAGGGGAGCGGCTACACCTTC. Its protein is CASSLGQGSGYTF.

This clone was recorded a few times. The chain joins TRBV5-1 to TRBJ2-2; D gene ambiguous. The germline V gene has CDR1 SGHRS and CDR2 YFSETQ. The V end lost 0 bases, the J end lost 1 base, and 4 bases lay between the germline ends. The CDR3 totals 14 residues. CDR3 sequence reads: CASSLGQNTGELFF. The CDR3 nucleotides are TGCGCCAGCAGCTTGGGACAGAACACCGGGGAGCTGTTTTTT. Full variable domain (missing parts from reference TRBV5-1 and TRBJ2-2): KAGVTQTPRYLIKTRGQQVTLSCSPISGHRSVSWYQQTPGQGLQFLFEYFSETQRNKGNFPGRFSGRQFSNSRSEMNVSTLELGDSALYLCASSLGQNTGELFFGEGSRLTVL.

V and J are TRBV28 and TRBJ1-2; D is possibly TRBD1 (6 bases). Deletions cut 5 bases from V and 7 bases from J, with 23 bases between. Germline values: CDR1 MDHEN, CDR2 SYDVKM. This CDR3 region has 16 residues. The CDR3 nucleotides are TGTGCCAGCAGTACAAACGGGGCGGGGGCAGGTGGTGGCTACACCTTC. Translated: CASSTNGAGAGGGYTF.

The chain links TRBV19 to TRBJ2-7, with D perhaps matching TRBD2 (6 bases). V dropped 0 bases and J dropped 5 bases, with 17 bases sitting between them. The CDR3 runs to 16 residues. Germline CDR1 LNHDA, CDR2 SQIVND (reference sequence). This CDR3 reads CASSIDQTGVIDEQYF. CDR3 DNA sequence: TGTGCCAGTAGTATAGATCAGACGGGGGTCATCGACGAGCAGTACTTC.